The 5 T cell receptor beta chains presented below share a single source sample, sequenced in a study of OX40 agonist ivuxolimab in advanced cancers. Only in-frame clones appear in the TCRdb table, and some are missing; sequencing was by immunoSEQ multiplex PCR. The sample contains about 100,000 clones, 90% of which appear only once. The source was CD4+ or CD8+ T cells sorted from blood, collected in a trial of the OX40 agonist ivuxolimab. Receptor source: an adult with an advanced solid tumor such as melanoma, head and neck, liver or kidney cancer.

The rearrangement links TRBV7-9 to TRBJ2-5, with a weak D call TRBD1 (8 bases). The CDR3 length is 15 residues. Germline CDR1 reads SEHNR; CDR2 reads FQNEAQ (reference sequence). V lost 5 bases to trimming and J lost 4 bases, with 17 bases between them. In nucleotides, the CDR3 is TGTGCCAGCAGCATTAGACAGGGGAGGGCAGAGACCCAGTACTTC. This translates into CASSIRQGRAETQYF.

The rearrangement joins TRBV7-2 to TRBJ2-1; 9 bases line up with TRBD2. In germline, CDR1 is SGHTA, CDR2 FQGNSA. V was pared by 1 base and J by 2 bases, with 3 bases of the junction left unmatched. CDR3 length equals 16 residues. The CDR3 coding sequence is TGTGCCAGCAGCTTAGTTGCGGGAGGGCCCTACAATGAGCAGTTCTTC. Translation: CASSLVAGGPYNEQFF.

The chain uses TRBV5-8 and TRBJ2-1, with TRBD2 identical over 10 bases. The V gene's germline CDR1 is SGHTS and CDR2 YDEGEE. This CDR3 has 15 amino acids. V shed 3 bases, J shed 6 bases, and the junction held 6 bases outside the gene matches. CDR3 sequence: CASSSGLAEINEQFF. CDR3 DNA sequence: TGTGCCAGCAGCTCCGGACTAGCGGAGATCAATGAGCAGTTCTTC.

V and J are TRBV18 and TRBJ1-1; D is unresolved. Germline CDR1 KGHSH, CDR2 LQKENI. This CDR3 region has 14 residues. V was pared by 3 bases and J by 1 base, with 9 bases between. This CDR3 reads CASSPPAGNTEAFF. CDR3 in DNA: TGTGCCAGCTCACCTCCGGCGGGGAACACTGAAGCTTTCTTT.

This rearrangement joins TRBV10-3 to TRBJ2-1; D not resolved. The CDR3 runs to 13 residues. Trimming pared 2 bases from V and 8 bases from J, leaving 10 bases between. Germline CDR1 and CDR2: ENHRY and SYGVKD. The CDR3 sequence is CAISEEPRDEQFF. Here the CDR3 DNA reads TGTGCCATCAGTGAGGAGCCTCGGGATGAGCAGTTCTTC.